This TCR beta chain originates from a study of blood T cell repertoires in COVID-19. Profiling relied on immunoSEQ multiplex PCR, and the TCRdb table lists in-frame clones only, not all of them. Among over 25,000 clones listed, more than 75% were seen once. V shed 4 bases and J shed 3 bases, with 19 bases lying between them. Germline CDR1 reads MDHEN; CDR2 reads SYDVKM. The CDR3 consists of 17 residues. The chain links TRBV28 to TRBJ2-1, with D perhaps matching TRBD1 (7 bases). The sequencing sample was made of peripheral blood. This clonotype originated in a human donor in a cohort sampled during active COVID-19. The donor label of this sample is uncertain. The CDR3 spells CASSSPTAGQNYNEQFF. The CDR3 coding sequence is TGTGCCAGCAGTTCCCCCACGGCGGGACAGAACTACAATGAGCAGTTCTTC.